This paragraph reports one TCR beta chain. The antigen remains undetermined. The sample comes from a study of CD8 T cells in Susac syndrome. The study's findings and limits: As the study acknowledged, the number of individuals in its TCR sequencing and HLA analysis was relatively small.

RNA totalling about 0.45 to 1 ug underwent reverse transcription with random hexamers. The TCR beta CDR3 was amplified by immunoSEQ multiplex PCR across 54 Vbeta, 13 Jbeta. MiXCR was run by TCRdb on the immunoSEQ multiplex PCR reads, yielding one entry per CDR3 protein. The table records about 89,000 distinct CDR3 sequences, roughly 91% of them present only once. Germline V gene sequence: CDR1 SGHDT, CDR2 YYEEEE. V lost 2 bases, J lost 2 bases, and 13 bases lay in between. The CDR3 runs 15 residues. The chain combines TRBV5-6 with TRBJ1-2; possible D gene TRBD1, 6 bases. The receptor's source is a human donor in good health. The sequenced sample consisted of CD8+ T cells from PBMCs. CDR3 protein: CASSFAQGINYGYTF. For the CDR3, the DNA is TGTGCCAGCAGCTTTGCACAGGGTATAAACTATGGCTACACCTTC.